One and the same sample provided the 22 T cell receptor beta chains below, sequenced in a study of blood T cell repertoires in COVID-19. Some clones are missing from TCRdb's copy, which holds only in-frame ones; the method was immunoSEQ multiplex PCR. The repertoire holds about 350,000 clones, with 75% to 90% as singletons. The sample was peripheral blood. These receptors all stem from a woman between 50 and 59 years old with COVID-19, enrolled during active disease.

The chain links TRBV18 to TRBJ2-2; TRBD1 matches at 9 bases. The length of the CDR3 is 15 residues. Germline CDR1 is KGHSH and CDR2 is LQKENI. The J segment lost 3 bases and the V segment lost 3 bases, leaving 2 bases of the junction unmatched. As DNA, the CDR3 is TGTGCCAGCTCACCGGGACAGGGTTACACCGGGGAGCTGTTTTTT. Translated: CASSPGQGYTGELFF.

This chain joins TRBV18 and TRBJ2-1, with TRBD2 identical over 10 bases. The CDR3 is made up of 14 amino acids. The J segment lost 6 bases and the V segment lost 3 bases, leaving 2 bases of the junction unmatched. Germline V gene lookup returns CDR1 KGHSH and CDR2 LQKENI. DNA of the CDR3: TGTGCCAGCTCACCGGGACTAGCGTTCAATGAGCAGTTCTTC. It is translated as CASSPGLAFNEQFF.

This clone was picked up a small number of times. The rearrangement joins TRBV18 to TRBJ1-1, with TRBD1 identical over 7 bases. Per germline, CDR1 KGHSH and CDR2 LQKENI. This CDR3 region has 17 residues. The trim removed 3 bases at V and 0 bases at J, leaving 10 bases unmatched. The CDR3 here is CASSPRGQRGMNTEAFF. CDR3 nucleotide sequence: TGTGCCAGCTCACCGAGGGGACAGAGGGGGATGAACACTGAAGCTTTCTTT.

This chain links TRBV2 with TRBJ2-2; D ambiguous. The CDR3 spans 13 residues. Trimming pared 2 bases from V and 3 bases from J, leaving 4 bases between. Per germline, CDR1 SNHLY and CDR2 FYNNEI. The CDR3 here is CASSEQYTGELFF. The CDR3 coding sequence is TGTGCCAGCAGTGAACAGTACACCGGGGAGCTGTTTTTT.

There are a few counts of this clone. One end of the junction does not line up with germline, which may come from a read error. The genes are TRBV28 and TRBJ1-2, with D unresolved. Germline V lookup: CDR1 MDHEN, CDR2 SYDVKM. The CDR3 has 14 residues. CDR3 in amino acids: CASTAPGSPKPSSF. The CDR3 DNA follows: TGTGCCAGCACCGCGCCCGGGTCACCCAAACCAAGCTCCTTC.

The gene calls are TRBV5-1 and TRBJ2-3; 15 bases agree with TRBD2. The CDR3 sequence is 15 residues long. CDR1 is SGHRS, CDR2 YFSETQ, per germline. The V and J ends lost 5 bases and 6 bases, in that order; junction bases with no gene match: 4. The CDR3 nucleotides are TGCGCCAGCAGTGGACTAGCGGGAGGGCCCGATACGCAGTATTTT. Encoded protein: CASSGLAGGPDTQYF.

For this clone: The sample carries other DNA sequences with the same CDR3. This rearrangement joins TRBV3-1 (or the pseudogene TRBV3-2) to TRBJ2-7; tentatively, D is TRBD2 (5 bases). V shed 3 bases and J shed 3 bases, with 6 bases lying between them. The CDR3 sequence is 12 residues long. Germline CDR1 is LGHDT and CDR2 is YNNKEL (reference sequence). The CDR3 DNA sequence: TGTGCCAGCAGCCAGGGGAGCTACGAGCAGTACTTC. Translating it yields CASSQGSYEQYF.

This clone appeared a single time. This sequence joins TRBV11-3 and TRBJ1-4; D unresolved. There are 13 residues in the CDR3. The V gene's germline CDR1 is SGHNT and CDR2 YENEEA. Trimming removed 1 base from V and 8 bases from J, with 8 bases in between. The CDR3 loop reads CASSLAGPEKLFF. The CDR3 DNA reads as TGTGCCAGCAGCTTAGCTGGGCCCGAAAAACTGTTTTTT.

The chain uses TRBV5-4 and TRBJ1-2; TRBD1 agrees at 8 bases. With 3 bases clipped from V and 7 bases from J, the junction kept 11 bases outside the gene matches. Germline V lookup: CDR1 SGHNT, CDR2 YYREEE (reference sequence). The CDR3 spans 15 residues. CDR3 bases: TGTGCCAGCAGCTATTCCGGACAGGGTCGCACTGGCTACACCTTC. Its protein product is CASSYSGQGRTGYTF.

The rearrangement links TRBV5-1 to TRBJ2-2, with TRBD1 as a possible D gene (6 bases). CDR1 is SGHRS, CDR2 YFSETQ, per germline. There are 14 residues in the CDR3. Trimming cost V 2 bases and J 6 bases, with 11 bases left between them. CDR3 residues: CASSLGTPAGELFF. The CDR3 nucleotides are TGCGCCAGCAGCTTAGGGACACCCGCCGGGGAGCTGTTTTTT.

The CDR3 DNA follows: TGTGCCAGCGGGCACTCACTGTCCTACGAGCAGTACTTC. This translates into CASGHSLSYEQYF. V gene TRBV27 combines with J gene TRBJ2-7; the D is unclear. The CDR3 is 13 amino acids. Trimming stripped 8 bases from V and 1 base from J, with 12 bases between. CDR1 and CDR2 from the germline V gene are MNHEY and SMNVEV (reference sequence).

The rearrangement uses TRBV5-6 and TRBJ2-7, with TRBD1 as a possible D gene (6 bases). CDR1 is SGHDT, CDR2 YYEEEE, per germline. The CDR3 is 16 residues long. The V and J ends lost 0 bases and 4 bases respectively, with 17 bases between them. CDR3 in amino acids: CASSLAGQGKVYEQYF. The CDR3 DNA sequence: TGTGCCAGCAGCTTGGCGGGTCAGGGGAAGGTGTACGAGCAGTACTTC. Drawing the rest from reference TRBV5-6 and TRBJ2-7, the complete variable domain is DAGVTQSPTHLIKTRGQQVTLRCSPKSGHDTVSWYQQALGQGPQFIFQYYEEEERQRGNFPDRFSGHQFPNYSSELNVNALLLGDSALYLCASSLAGQGKVYEQYFGPGTRLTVT.

CDR3 sequence: CASSAQGGILNEQFF. As DNA, the CDR3 is TGTGCCAGCAGCGCCCAGGGCGGGATCCTCAATGAGCAGTTCTTC. The chain recombines TRBV7-7 with TRBJ2-1, with a possible D match to TRBD2 (6 bases). This CDR3 is built from 15 residues. Germline V gene lookup returns CDR1 SSHAT and CDR2 FNYEAQ (reference sequence). Between the trimmed V and J ends, which lost 5 bases and 6 bases, there was a span of 17 bases.

CDR3 in amino acids: CASSVATGSMSYNEQFF. The CDR3, as DNA: TGTGCCAGCAGTGTGGCGACAGGGTCGATGTCGTACAATGAGCAGTTCTTC. The chain recombines TRBV6-1 with TRBJ2-1; 7 bases are a match to TRBD1. Germline V CDR1 and CDR2: MNHNS, SASEGT. This CDR3 region has 17 residues. Trimming at V came to 4 bases and at J to 4 bases, leaving 13 bases not matched to a gene.

V is TRBV3-1 (or the pseudogene TRBV3-2) and J is TRBJ1-1; a weak D match, TRBD1 (5 bases). The germline V gene encodes CDR1 LGHDT and CDR2 YNNKEL (reference sequence). V gave up 3 bases and J gave up 2 bases, with 13 bases separating them. The CDR3 runs to 15 residues. DNA of the CDR3: TGTGCCAGCAGCCATTCCGGAACAGGAAACACTGAAGCTTTCTTT. Protein: CASSHSGTGNTEAFF.

The CDR3 here is CASSRGTSGSPETQYF. In DNA form, the CDR3 reads TGCGCCAGCAGCCGCGGGACTAGCGGGAGTCCGGAGACCCAGTACTTC. The V gene is TRBV5-1, the J gene TRBJ2-5, with 14 bases identical to TRBD2. V shed 4 bases, J shed 5 bases, and the junction held 7 bases outside the gene matches. CDR3 length: 16 residues. Per germline, CDR1 SGHRS and CDR2 YFSETQ.

As concerns this clone: Other DNA sequences from this sample encode an identical CDR3 as well. The chain joins TRBV15 to TRBJ1-3; 7 bases match TRBD1. CDR1 LNHNV and CDR2 YYDKDF come from the germline V gene (reference sequence). Unmatched junction bases numbered 8, after V lost 0 bases and J lost 6 bases. CDR3 length: 16 amino acids. CDR3 sequence: CATSRDNRGVENTIYF. The CDR3 DNA follows: TGTGCCACCAGCAGAGATAACAGGGGTGTGGAAAACACCATATATTTT.

This chain connects TRBV19 to TRBJ2-1, with 7 bases lining up with TRBD2. The CDR3 spans 14 residues. Trimming at V came to 5 bases and at J to 8 bases, leaving 9 bases not matched to a gene. The V gene's germline CDR1 is LNHDA and CDR2 SQIVND (reference sequence). CDR3 DNA: TGTGCCAGTAGTCAATGGCGGGAGTTCGATGAGCAGTTCTTC. Protein product: CASSQWREFDEQFF.

This clone was seen a single time. This chain connects TRBV3-1 (or the pseudogene TRBV3-2) to TRBJ1-3; TRBD1 might be the D (5 bases). The CDR3 is made up of 15 amino acids. Trimming left V 2 bases short and J 5 bases short, with 13 bases between. Germline CDR1 and CDR2: LGHDT and YNNKEL (reference sequence). This CDR3 reads CASSQLDNKRNTIYF. DNA of the CDR3: TGTGCCAGCAGCCAACTGGACAATAAACGAAACACCATATATTTT.

The chain joins TRBV7-9 to TRBJ1-5, with D unclear. Germline V gives CDR1 SEHNR, CDR2 FQNEAQ (reference sequence). The V and J ends lost 5 bases and 2 bases respectively, with 10 bases between them. The CDR3 spans 14 residues. CDR3 nucleotide sequence: TGTGCCAGCAGCCCAGAATATGGCAATCAGCCCCAGCATTTT. Its translation: CASSPEYGNQPQHF.

The genes are TRBV7-3 and TRBJ2-3; 8 bases fit TRBD2. J gave up 4 bases and V 3 bases, and 3 bases lay outside the gene matches. Germline V lookup: CDR1 SGHTA, CDR2 FQGTGA. This CDR3 is 14 amino acids long. The CDR3 loop is CASSFGRAADTQYF. The DNA of the CDR3 is TGTGCCAGCAGCTTCGGGAGGGCCGCAGATACGCAGTATTTT.

This chain connects TRBV18 to TRBJ2-2; D is possibly TRBD2 (5 bases). Germline values: CDR1 KGHSH, CDR2 LQKENI. The germline V and J ends were trimmed by 0 bases and 3 bases, with 14 bases remaining between them. This CDR3 is 17 amino acids long. CDR3 amino acids: CASSPPVGSADTGELFF. The DNA of the CDR3 is TGTGCCAGCTCACCACCGGTCGGTAGCGCAGACACCGGGGAGCTGTTTTTT. Combining the CDR3 with reference TRBV18 and TRBJ2-2 gives the whole variable domain NAGVMQNPRHLVRRRGQEARLRCSPMKGHSHVYWYRQLPEEGLKFMVYLQKENIIDESGMPKERFSAEFPKEGPSILRIQQVVRGDSAAYFCASSPPVGSADTGELFFGEGSRLTVL.